This T cell receptor (beta chain) comes out of a study of cytotoxic CD8 clonotypes in ibrutinib-treated CLL. Sequenced by immunoSEQ multiplex PCR; TCRdb stores in-frame clones only, minus some. The data contain 200,000 to 250,000 clones, 60% to 80% of them singletons. Libraries of TCR beta were made from around 2.1 micrograms of genomic DNA that came from cryopreserved PBMCs. Regarding the study as a whole: Clonality went up at ibrutinib response and then declined back toward baseline at progression. Sampling times differed between sustained-remission and progressing patients. Clonality correlated strongly with circulating CD8+ T cells and exceeded age-matched healthy donors at baseline.

CDR1 and CDR2 from the germline V gene are SGHRS and YFSETQ. The V gene lost 0 bases and the J gene lost 5 bases, with 6 bases spanning the gap. The CDR3 loop spans 12 amino acids. A remark on this clone: The antigen is not known.

The receptor comes from a human donor with chronic lymphocytic leukemia. This material consisted of PBMCs, taken after 12 months of ibrutinib treatment. The chain is built from TRBV5-1 and TRBJ2-7; D unclear. The CDR3 loop reads CASSLDVNEQYF. The CDR3 DNA follows: TGCGCCAGCAGCTTGGATGTAAACGAGCAGTACTTC.